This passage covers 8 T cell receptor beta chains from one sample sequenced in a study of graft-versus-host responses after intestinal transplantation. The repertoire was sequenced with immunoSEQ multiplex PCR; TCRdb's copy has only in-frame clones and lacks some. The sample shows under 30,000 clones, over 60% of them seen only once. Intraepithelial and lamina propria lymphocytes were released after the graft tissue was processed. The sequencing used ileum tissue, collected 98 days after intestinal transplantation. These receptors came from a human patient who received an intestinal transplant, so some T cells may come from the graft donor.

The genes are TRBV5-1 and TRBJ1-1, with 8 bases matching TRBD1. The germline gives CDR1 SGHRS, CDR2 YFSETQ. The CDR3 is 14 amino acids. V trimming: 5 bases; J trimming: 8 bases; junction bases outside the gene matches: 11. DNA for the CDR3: TGCGCCAGCAGTCAAGGCACAGGGGGATCCGAAGCTTTCTTT. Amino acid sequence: CASSQGTGGSEAFF.

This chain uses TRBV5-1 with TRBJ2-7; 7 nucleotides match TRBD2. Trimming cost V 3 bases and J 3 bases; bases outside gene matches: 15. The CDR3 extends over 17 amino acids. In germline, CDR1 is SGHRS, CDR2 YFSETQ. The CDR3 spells CASSYLGTTLGSYEQYF. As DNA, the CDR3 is TGCGCCAGCAGCTACTTGGGGACTACGCTCGGGAGCTACGAGCAGTACTTC. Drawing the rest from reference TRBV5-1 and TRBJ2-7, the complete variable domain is KAGVTQTPRYLIKTRGQQVTLSCSPISGHRSVSWYQQTPGQGLQFLFEYFSETQRNKGNFPGRFSGRQFSNSRSEMNVSTLELGDSALYLCASSYLGTTLGSYEQYFGPGTRLTVT.

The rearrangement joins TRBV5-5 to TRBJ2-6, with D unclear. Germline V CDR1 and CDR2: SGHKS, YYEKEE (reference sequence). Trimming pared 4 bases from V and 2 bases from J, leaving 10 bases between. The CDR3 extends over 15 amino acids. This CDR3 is CASSHDKTGANVLTF. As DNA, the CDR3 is TGTGCCAGCAGCCACGACAAGACTGGGGCCAACGTCCTGACTTTC.

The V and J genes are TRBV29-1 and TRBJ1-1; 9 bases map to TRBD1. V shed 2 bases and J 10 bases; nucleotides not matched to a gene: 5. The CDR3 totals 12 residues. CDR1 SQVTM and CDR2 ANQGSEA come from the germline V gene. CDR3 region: CSVEKADRGAFF. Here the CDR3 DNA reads TGCAGCGTTGAAAAGGCGGACAGGGGAGCTTTCTTT.

The CDR3 nucleotides are TGTGCCAGTAGCCATTTATATCAGCCCCAGCATTTT. Protein product: CASSHLYQPQHF. The genes are TRBV19 and TRBJ1-5, with D uncertain. CDR3 size: 12 residues. Trimming stripped 6 bases from V and 5 bases from J, with 8 bases between. CDR1 and CDR2 from the germline V gene are LNHDA and SQIVND (reference sequence).

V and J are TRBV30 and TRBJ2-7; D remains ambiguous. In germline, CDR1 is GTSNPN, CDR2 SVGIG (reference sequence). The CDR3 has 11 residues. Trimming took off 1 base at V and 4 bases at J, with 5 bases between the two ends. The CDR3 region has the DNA TGTGCCTGGAGTGAGGGTTACGAGCAGTACTTC. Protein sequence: CAWSEGYEQYF.

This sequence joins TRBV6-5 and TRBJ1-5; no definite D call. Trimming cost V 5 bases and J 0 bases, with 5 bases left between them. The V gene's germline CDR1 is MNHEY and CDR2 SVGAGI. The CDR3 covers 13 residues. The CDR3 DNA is TGTGCCAGCAGTCTTCATAGCAATCAGCCCCAGCATTTT. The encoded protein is CASSLHSNQPQHF.

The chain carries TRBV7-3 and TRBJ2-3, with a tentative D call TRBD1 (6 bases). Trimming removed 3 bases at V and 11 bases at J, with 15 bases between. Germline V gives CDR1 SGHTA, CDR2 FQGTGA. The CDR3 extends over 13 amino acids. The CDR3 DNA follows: TGTGCCAGCAGCTTGATTTCAGGGGTAGGGCAGTATTTT. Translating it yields CASSLISGVGQYF.